This TCR beta chain derives from a study of T-cell reconstitution after alpha-beta-depleted transplantation in children. It was with unique molecular identifiers that the TCRbeta library was prepared. TCRdb processed the PCR reads anew with MiXCR; each CDR3 protein has one entry. The repertoire holds over 400,000 distinct CDR3 sequences, with approximately 12% as singletons. The CDR3 sequence is 16 residues long. Trimming took 4 bases from V and 8 from J; bases not matched to a gene: 11. The TCR comes from a human donor who donated a stem cell graft to a child with combined immunodeficiency. The rearrangement joins TRBV12-3 or TRBV12-4 to TRBJ2-4; 10 bases are shared with TRBD2. The input for sequencing was PBMCs from the stem cell graft donor, taken from the stem cell graft. CDR3 residues: CASSSLLAGVVDIQYF. The CDR3 DNA sequence: TGTGCCAGCAGTTCTCTTCTAGCGGGAGTTGTGGACATTCAGTACTTC.